The 7 T cell receptor beta chains below all came from one sample that was sequenced in a study of early T cells in non-severe SARS-CoV-2 infection. In TCRdb, the 5' RACE reads were re-called with MiXCR into one record per CDR3 protein. The data show some 81,000 distinct CDR3 sequences, with about a sixth seen just once and less than 3.5% held by the top ten. Material for sequencing was whole blood. These receptor sequences come from an adult who was a healthcare worker with PCR-confirmed SARS-CoV-2 infection or an uninfected control (not recorded which).

The chain employs TRBV3-1 and TRBJ2-2; D is undetermined. Deletions cut 2 bases from V and 2 bases from J, with 9 bases between. Looked up from germline, CDR1 is LGHDT and CDR2 is YNNKEL (reference sequence). The CDR3 contains 15 residues. The CDR3: CASSQRRPNTGELFF. CDR3 coding DNA: TGTGCCAGCAGCCAAAGACGGCCCAACACCGGGGAGCTGTTTTTT.

This clonotype was picked up a small number of times. The chain uses TRBV24-1 and TRBJ2-1; the match to TRBD2 covers 7 bases. V was clipped by 5 bases and J by 5 bases; unmatched bases: 8. CDR3 length: 15 residues. CDR1 and CDR2 (germline): KGHDR, SFDVKD. The CDR3 DNA reads TGTGCCACCAGTGGGGCCGCGGGACTAAACAATGAGCAGTTCTTC. Translating it yields CATSGAAGLNNEQFF.

The chain is built from TRBV3-1 and TRBJ2-5; D may be TRBD1 or TRBD2 (5 bases each). Germline CDR1 LGHDT, CDR2 YNNKEL (reference sequence). V was pared by 4 bases and J by 3 bases, with 21 bases between. The CDR3 length is 17 residues. The CDR3 DNA follows: TGTGCCAGCAGCCTCCGTTTACCGGGACGGAGCGAAGAGACCCAGTACTTC. It yields the protein CASSLRLPGRSEETQYF.

This clonotype turned up a few times. V is TRBV29-1 and J is TRBJ2-7; TRBD2 might be the D (6 bases). Germline lookup yields CDR1 SQVTM and CDR2 ANQGSEA. Trimming removed 6 bases from V and 7 bases from J, with 10 bases in between. The CDR3 runs 10 residues. Here the CDR3 DNA reads TGCAGCGTGGCCGCGGGGGAGCAGTACTTC. As protein: CSVAAGEQYF.

This clonotype was seen a handful of times. J is TRBJ2-7 and V is TRBV11-1; 10 bases are shared with TRBD1. CDR1 is SGHAT, CDR2 FQDESV, per germline (reference sequence). V dropped 5 bases and J dropped 6; count of bases not matched to a gene: 4. This CDR3 spans 13 amino acids. In DNA form, the CDR3 reads TGTGCCAGCAGCCCCTGGACAGGGGGCGAGCAGTACTTC. Translation: CASSPWTGGEQYF.

Only a few counts were recorded for this clonotype. The V call is TRBV7-3, the J call TRBJ2-3, with a possible D match to TRBD2 (5 bases). The CDR3 loop spans 16 amino acids. CDR1 and CDR2 from the germline V gene are SGHTA and FQGTGA. The ends were cut back, 1 base at V and 4 bases at J, with 15 bases in the middle. Here the CDR3 reads CASSLIGGYGSDTQYF. DNA of the CDR3: TGTGCCAGCAGCTTAATAGGCGGGTATGGGTCAGATACGCAGTATTTT.

The V gene is TRBV5-6, the J gene TRBJ1-1; 7 bases align to TRBD1. Per the germline V gene, CDR1 is SGHDT and CDR2 is YYEEEE. V gave up 4 bases and J gave up 1 base; unmatched junction bases: 10. The CDR3 is 16 amino acids. CDR3 bases: TGTGCCAGCAGCGGTTCGACAGGGAATTGGAACACTGAAGCTTTCTTT. Its protein product is CASSGSTGNWNTEAFF.